These T cell receptor beta chains were read from a single sample in a study of T cells in tumors after PD-1 blockade. Generated by immunoSEQ multiplex PCR, the TCRdb table keeps only in-frame clones and is missing some. The sample lists 60,000 or so clones, about four fifths occurring once. The sequences come from PBMCs, collected before anti-PD-1 treatment. These receptors came from a human donor with basal cell carcinoma. Both conserved end residues are part of each CDR3. A D gene is named only where the DNA matches it firmly. Where a row states a size, it is once, few, many or the class of an expanded clone; other rows omit it.

>TRBJ2-7|TRBV7-9|-|-
TGTGCCAGCAGCTCCGGGGCAGGATTCTCCTACGAGCAGTACTTC
CASSSGAGFSYEQYF
>TRBJ2-7|TRBV7-7|-|-
TGTGCTAGCAGCTTAGGGAATGGGCCAGTAGGCGAGCAGTACTTC
CASSLGNGPVGEQYF
>TRBJ2-5|TRBV15|-|-
TGTGCCACCAGCAGAGGTGGGGTTCAAGAGACCCAGTACTTC
CATSRGGVQETQYF
>TRBJ1-1|TRBV29-1|-|-
TGCAGCGTTGAAGGGGGACGGGGCTACACTGAAGCTTTCTTT
CSVEGGRGYTEAFF
>TRBJ1-3|TRBV19|-|TRBD1
TGTGCCAGTACAGCTCAGAACAGGGGCCGCTCTGGAAACACCATATATTTT
CASTAQNRGRSGNTIYF
>TRBJ1-2|TRBV5-1|-|-
TGCGCCAGCAGCCGTGGCTCTGGGGTCGGCTATGGCTACACCTTC
CASSRGSGVGYGYTF
>TRBJ1-1|TRBV4-1|once|TRBD1
TGCGCCAGCAGCCAAGATCCCAGGGGGCCTACCACTGAAGCTTTCTTT
CASSQDPRGPTTEAFF
>TRBJ1-1|TRBV5-1|-|-
TGCGCCAGCAGTGCCTCCGGCGGCTTGAACACTGAAGCTTTCTTT
CASSASGGLNTEAFF
>TRBJ2-3|TRBV19|-|-
TGTGCCAGTAGTATTTCTAGAGCAGACTCCTACCTCACAGATACGCAGTATTTT
CASSISRADSYLTDTQYF
>TRBJ2-3|TRBV3-1/TRBV3-2|-|TRBD2
TGTGCCAGCAGCCAAGATCCTAGCGGGGCCCCAGATACGCAGTATTTT
CASSQDPSGAPDTQYF
>TRBJ1-1|TRBV12-3/TRBV12-4|-|-
TGTGCCAGCAGTTTCTGGGGGCTTGAAGCTTTCTTT
CASSFWGLEAFF
>TRBJ2-1|TRBV6-4|-|TRBD2
TGTGCCAGCAGTGACCAAGCGGGGGGGCGGAATGAGCAGTTCTTC
CASSDQAGGRNEQFF
>TRBJ1-2|TRBV12-3/TRBV12-4|-|-
TGTGCCAGCAGTCTATCGACAAACAAGGGCTACACCTTC
CASSLSTNKGYTF
>TRBJ2-7|TRBV7-6|-|-
TGTGCCAGCAGCGGCGGAGGGGACGAGCAGTACTTC
CASSGGGDEQYF
>TRBJ1-1|TRBV5-6|-|-
TGTGCCAGCAGCCTCGTAAGGATTTCTGAAGCTTTCTTT
CASSLVRISEAFF
>TRBJ2-5|TRBV5-1|-|-
TGCGCCAGCAGCTTGGGGTTGGAGGTCCAGTACTTC
CASSLGLEVQYF
>TRBJ2-7|TRBV19|-|TRBD1
TGTGCCAGTAGTAGGGCGACAGGGGGTCGTTTCGAGCAGTACTTC
CASSRATGGRFEQYF
>TRBJ1-6|TRBV6-5|-|TRBD1
TGTGCCAGCAGACCGACAGGGGCCTATAATTCACCCCTCCACTTT
CASRPTGAYNSPLHF
>TRBJ2-3|TRBV11-2|-|TRBD2
TGTGCCAGCAGCTGGAGCCCCCGCGGGAGCGGGGGGGCTGCAGATACGCAGTATTTT
CASSWSPRGSGGAADTQYF
>TRBJ2-4|TRBV3-1/TRBV3-2|-|-
TGTGCCAGCAGCCAACGGGGACCGGACATTCAGTACTTC
CASSQRGPDIQYF
>TRBJ1-5|TRBV5-6|-|TRBD1
TGTGCCAGCAGGCCAGGGGGCGAGTCAGGCAATCAGCCCCAGCATTTT
CASRPGGESGNQPQHF
>TRBJ2-1|TRBV30|-|TRBD1
TGTGCCTGGAGTCAGTTCGACAGGGAAGATGAGCAGTTCTTC
CAWSQFDREDEQFF
>TRBJ2-7|TRBV4-2|-|-
TGTGCCAGCAGCCAAGACAGGGATCCGTCCTACGAGCAGTACTTC
CASSQDRDPSYEQYF